This TCR beta chain appears in the sequencing data of a study of blood T cell repertoires in COVID-19. Study information: PBMCs, B-cell-depleted T cells, or T cells were the source of the cDNA or gDNA that made up the material.

TCRdb's copy holds only in-frame clones and misses some; the assay was immunoSEQ multiplex PCR. The sample includes approximately 190,000 clones, 70% to 85% of them seen just once. CDR1 and CDR2 from the germline V gene are MNHNS and SASEGT. The CDR3 is 17 residues long. The trim removed 4 bases at V and 7 bases at J, leaving 10 bases unmatched. The chain employs TRBV6-1 and TRBJ2-1; 13 bases match TRBD2. The TCR comes from a human donor with acute or convalescent COVID-19. The donor label of this sample is uncertain. The sample was peripheral blood. The CDR3 DNA reads TGTGCCAGCAGTGCCGCCCCGGGACTAGCGGGATCGAATGAGCAGTTCTTC. Translated: CASSAAPGLAGSNEQFF.